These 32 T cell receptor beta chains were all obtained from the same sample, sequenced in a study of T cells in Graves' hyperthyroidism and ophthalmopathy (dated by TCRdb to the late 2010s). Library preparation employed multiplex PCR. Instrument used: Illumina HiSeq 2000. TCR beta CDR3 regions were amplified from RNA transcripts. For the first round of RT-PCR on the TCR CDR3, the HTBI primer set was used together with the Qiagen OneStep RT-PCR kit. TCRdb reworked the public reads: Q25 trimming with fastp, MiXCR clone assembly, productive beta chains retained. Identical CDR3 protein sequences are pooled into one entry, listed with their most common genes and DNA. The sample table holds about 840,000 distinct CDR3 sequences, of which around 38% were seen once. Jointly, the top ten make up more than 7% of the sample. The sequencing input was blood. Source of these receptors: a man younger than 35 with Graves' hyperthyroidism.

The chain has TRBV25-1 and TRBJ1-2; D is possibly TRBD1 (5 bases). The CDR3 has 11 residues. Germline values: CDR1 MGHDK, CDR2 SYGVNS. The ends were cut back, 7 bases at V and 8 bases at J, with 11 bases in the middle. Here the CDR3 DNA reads TGTGCCAGCACGTCAGGGTTGGGCTACACCTTC. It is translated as CASTSGLGYTF.

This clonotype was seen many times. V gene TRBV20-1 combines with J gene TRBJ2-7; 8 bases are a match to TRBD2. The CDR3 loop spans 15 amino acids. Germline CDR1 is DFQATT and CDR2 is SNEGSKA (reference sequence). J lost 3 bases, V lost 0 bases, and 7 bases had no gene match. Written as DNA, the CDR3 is TGCAGTGCTAGAGATAGGCGGGGGGCACACTACGAGCAGTACTTC. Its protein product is CSARDRRGAHYEQYF.

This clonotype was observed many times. The CDR3 is CASSNDRGEGYTF. The CDR3 bases are TGTGCCAGCAGCAATGACAGGGGGGAAGGCTACACCTTC. The V call is TRBV7-3, the J call TRBJ1-2, with 9 bases fitting TRBD1. This CDR3 region has 13 residues. The germline V gene encodes CDR1 SGHTA and CDR2 FQGTGA. The V gene end was trimmed by 5 bases and the J gene end by 8 bases; junction bases not matched to a gene: 6.

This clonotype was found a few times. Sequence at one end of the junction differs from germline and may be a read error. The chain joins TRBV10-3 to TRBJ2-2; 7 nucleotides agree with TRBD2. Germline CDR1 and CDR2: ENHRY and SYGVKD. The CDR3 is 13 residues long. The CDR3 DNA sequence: TGTGCCAGCAGTGAGACTAGCTCCGGGGAGCTGTTTTTT. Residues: CASSETSSGELFF.

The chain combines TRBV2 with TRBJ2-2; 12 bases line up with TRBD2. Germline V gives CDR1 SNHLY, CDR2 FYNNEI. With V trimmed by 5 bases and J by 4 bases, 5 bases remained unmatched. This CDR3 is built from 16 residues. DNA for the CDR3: TGTGCCAGCAGTCCGACTAGCGGGAGTCTCACCGGGGAGCTGTTTTTT. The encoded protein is CASSPTSGSLTGELFF.

The CDR3 sequence: CASGLQVGYGGYTF. The CDR3 DNA reads TGTGCCAGCGGCCTTCAGGTGGGGTACGGAGGCTACACCTTC. The rearrangement links TRBV11-1 to TRBJ1-2; D ambiguous. The CDR3 has 14 residues. Trimming stripped 8 bases from V and 8 bases from J, with 21 bases between. Germline V gives CDR1 SGHAT, CDR2 FQDESV (reference sequence).

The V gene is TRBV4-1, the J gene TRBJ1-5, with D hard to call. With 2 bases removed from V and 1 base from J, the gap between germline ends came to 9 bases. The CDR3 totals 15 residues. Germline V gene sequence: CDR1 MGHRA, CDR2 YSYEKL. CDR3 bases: TGCGCCAGCAGCCAAACGCTCCTGAGCAATCAGCCCCAGCATTTT. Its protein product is CASSQTLLSNQPQHF.

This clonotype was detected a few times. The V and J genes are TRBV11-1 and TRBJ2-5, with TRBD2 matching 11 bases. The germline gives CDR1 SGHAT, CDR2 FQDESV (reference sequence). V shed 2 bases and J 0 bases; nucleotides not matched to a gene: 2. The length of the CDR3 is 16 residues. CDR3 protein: CASSLTLAGDQETQYF. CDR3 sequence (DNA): TGTGCCAGCAGCTTAACACTAGCGGGAGACCAAGAGACCCAGTACTTC.

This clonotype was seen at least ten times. DNA of the CDR3: TGTGCCATCAGTTTGGGACAGAACTATGGCTACACCTTC. It translates to CAISLGQNYGYTF. V usage is TRBV10-3 and J usage is TRBJ1-2; TRBD1 matches at 7 bases. The CDR3 has 13 residues. V was clipped by 5 bases and J by 2 bases; unmatched bases: 2. CDR1 and CDR2 from the germline V gene are ENHRY and SYGVKD.

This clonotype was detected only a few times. The CDR3 region is CSARTGTYGYTF. The CDR3 coding sequence is TGCAGTGCTAGAACAGGGACTTATGGCTACACCTTC. The V gene is TRBV20-1, the J gene TRBJ1-2; possibly TRBD1 for D (6 bases). The V gene's germline CDR1 is DFQATT and CDR2 SNEGSKA (reference sequence). This CDR3 region has 12 residues. The germline V and J ends were trimmed by 2 bases and 5 bases, with 9 bases remaining between them.

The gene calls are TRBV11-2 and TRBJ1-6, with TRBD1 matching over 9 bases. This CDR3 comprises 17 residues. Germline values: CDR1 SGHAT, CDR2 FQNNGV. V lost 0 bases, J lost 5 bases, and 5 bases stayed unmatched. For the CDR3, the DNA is TGTGCCAGCAGCTTAGAACTCGGACAGGGGAATAATTCACCCCTCCACTTT. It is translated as CASSLELGQGNNSPLHF.

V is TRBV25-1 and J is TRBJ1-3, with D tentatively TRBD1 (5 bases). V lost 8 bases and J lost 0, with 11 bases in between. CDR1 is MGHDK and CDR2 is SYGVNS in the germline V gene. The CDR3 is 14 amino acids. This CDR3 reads CASLTDSSGNTIYF. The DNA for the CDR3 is TGTGCCAGCTTAACTGACAGCTCTGGAAACACCATATATTTT.

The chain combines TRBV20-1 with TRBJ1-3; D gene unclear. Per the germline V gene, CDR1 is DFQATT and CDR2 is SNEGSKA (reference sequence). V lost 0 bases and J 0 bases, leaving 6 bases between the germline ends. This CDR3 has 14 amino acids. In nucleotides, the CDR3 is TGCAGTGCTAGAGATACTTCCTCTGGAAACACCATATATTTT. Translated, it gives CSARDTSSGNTIYF.

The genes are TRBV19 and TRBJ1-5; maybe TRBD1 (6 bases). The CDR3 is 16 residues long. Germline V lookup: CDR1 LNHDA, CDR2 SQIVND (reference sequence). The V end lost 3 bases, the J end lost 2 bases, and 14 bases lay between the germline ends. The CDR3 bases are TGTGCCAGTAGTATGATTGGAGGGGGACGCAATCAGCCCCAGCATTTT. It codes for CASSMIGGGRNQPQHF.

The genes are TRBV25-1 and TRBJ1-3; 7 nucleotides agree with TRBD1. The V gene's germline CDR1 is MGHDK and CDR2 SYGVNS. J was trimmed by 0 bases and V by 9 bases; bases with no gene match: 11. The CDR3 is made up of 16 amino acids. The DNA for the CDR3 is TGTGCCAGTGACCCCGGGACAGCATTCTCTGGAAACACCATATATTTT. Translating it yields CASDPGTAFSGNTIYF.

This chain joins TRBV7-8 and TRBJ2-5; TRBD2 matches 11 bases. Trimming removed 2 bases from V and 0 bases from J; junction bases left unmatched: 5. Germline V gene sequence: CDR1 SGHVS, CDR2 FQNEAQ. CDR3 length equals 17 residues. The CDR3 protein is CASSLPLAGGYQETQYF. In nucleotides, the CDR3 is TGTGCCAGCAGCTTACCCTTAGCGGGGGGGTACCAAGAGACCCAGTACTTC.

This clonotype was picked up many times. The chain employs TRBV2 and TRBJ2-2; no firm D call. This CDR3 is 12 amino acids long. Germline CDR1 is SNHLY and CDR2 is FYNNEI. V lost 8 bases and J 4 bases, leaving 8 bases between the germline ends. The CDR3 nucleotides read TGTGCCAGCCGACAAGGCACCGGGGAGCTGTTTTTT. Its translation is CASRQGTGELFF.

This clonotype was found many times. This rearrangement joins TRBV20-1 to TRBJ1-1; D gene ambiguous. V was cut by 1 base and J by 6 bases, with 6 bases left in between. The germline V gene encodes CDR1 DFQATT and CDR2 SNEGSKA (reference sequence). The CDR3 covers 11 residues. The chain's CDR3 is CSARVSAEAFF. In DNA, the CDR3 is TGCAGTGCTAGAGTGTCGGCTGAAGCTTTCTTT.

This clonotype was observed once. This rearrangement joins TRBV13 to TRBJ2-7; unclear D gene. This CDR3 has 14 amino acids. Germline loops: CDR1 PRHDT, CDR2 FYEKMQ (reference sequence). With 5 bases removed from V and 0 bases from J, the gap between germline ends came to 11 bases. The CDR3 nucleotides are TGTGCCAGCAGCCCAGAGTCCGCCTCCTACGAGCAGTACTTC. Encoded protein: CASSPESASYEQYF. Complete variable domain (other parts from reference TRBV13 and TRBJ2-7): AAGVIQSPRHLIKEKRETATLKCYPIPRHDTVYWYQQGPGQDPQFLISFYEKMQSDKGSIPDRFSAQQFSDYHSELNMSSLELGDSALYFCASSPESASYEQYFGPGTRLTVT.

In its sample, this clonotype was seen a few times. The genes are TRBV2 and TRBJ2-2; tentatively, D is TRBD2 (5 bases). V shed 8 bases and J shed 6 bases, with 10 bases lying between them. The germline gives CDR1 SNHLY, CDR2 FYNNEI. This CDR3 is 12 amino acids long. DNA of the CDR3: TGTGCCAGCTTAGAGGGCCCCGGGGAGCTGTTTTTT. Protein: CASLEGPGELFF.

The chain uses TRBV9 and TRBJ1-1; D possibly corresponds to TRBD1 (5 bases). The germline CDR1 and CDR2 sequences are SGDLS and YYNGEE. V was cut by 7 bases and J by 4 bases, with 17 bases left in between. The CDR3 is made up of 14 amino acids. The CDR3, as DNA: TGTGCCAGCTCACCGTCGCAGGGCATCACTGAAGCTTTCTTT. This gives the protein CASSPSQGITEAFF.

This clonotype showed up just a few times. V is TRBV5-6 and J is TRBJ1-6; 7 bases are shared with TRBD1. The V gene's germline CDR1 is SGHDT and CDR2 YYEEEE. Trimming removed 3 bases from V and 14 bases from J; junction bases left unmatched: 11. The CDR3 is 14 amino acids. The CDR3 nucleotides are TGTGCCAGCAGCTCCGGGACAGAGGAGGGGGCCCTCCACTTT. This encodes CASSSGTEEGALHF.

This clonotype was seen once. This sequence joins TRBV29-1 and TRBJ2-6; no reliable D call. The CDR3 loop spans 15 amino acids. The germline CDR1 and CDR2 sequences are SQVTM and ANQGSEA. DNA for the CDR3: TGCAGTATCGCGGACCCTAGTTCTGGGGCCAACGTCCTGACTTTC. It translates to CSIADPSSGANVLTF.

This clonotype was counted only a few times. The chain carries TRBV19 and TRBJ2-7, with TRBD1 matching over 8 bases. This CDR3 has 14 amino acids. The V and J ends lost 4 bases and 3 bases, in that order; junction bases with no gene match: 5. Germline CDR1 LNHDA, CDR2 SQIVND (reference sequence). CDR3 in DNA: TGTGCCAGTAGTAGCACGGACAGGGACTACGAGCAGTACTTC. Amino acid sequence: CASSSTDRDYEQYF.

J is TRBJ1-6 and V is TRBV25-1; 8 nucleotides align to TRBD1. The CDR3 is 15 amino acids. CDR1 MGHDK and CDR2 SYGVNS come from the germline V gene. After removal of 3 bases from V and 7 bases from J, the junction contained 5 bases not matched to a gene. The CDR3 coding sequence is TGTGCCAGCAGTGATCGACAGGGGCCGAATTCACCCCTCCACTTT. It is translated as CASSDRQGPNSPLHF.

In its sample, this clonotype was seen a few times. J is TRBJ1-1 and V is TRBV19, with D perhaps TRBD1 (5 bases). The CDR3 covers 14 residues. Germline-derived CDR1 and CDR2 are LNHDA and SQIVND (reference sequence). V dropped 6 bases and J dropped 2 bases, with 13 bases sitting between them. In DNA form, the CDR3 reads TGTGCCAGTAGATATGGGACGGTAAACACTGAAGCTTTCTTT. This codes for CASRYGTVNTEAFF.

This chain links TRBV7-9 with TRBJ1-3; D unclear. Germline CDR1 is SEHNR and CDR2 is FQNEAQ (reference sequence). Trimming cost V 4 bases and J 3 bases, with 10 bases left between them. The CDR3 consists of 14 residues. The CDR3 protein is CASSSAQNGNTIYF. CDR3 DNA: TGTGCCAGCAGCTCCGCCCAAAATGGAAACACCATATATTTT. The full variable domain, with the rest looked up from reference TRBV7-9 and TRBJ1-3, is DTGVSQNPRHKITKRGQNVTFRCDPISEHNRLYWYRQTLGQGPEFLTYFQNEAQLEKSRLLSDRFSAERPKGSFSTLEIQRTEQGDSAMYLCASSSAQNGNTIYFGEGSWLTVV.

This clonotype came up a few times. The CDR3 reads CASDQGYYEQYF. The CDR3 nucleotides read TGTGCCAGCGACCAAGGGTACTACGAGCAGTACTTC. The rearrangement uses TRBV19 and TRBJ2-7, with D unclear. Trimming stripped 9 bases from V and 3 bases from J, with 12 bases between. Germline CDR1 reads LNHDA; CDR2 reads SQIVND (reference sequence). The CDR3 runs 12 residues.

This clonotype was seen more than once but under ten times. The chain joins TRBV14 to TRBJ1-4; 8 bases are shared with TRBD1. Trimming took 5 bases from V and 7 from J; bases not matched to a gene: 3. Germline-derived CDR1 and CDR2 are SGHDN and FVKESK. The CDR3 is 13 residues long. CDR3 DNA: TGTGCCAGCAGCGGGGGGACAGGTGAAAAACTGTTTTTT. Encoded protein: CASSGGTGEKLFF.

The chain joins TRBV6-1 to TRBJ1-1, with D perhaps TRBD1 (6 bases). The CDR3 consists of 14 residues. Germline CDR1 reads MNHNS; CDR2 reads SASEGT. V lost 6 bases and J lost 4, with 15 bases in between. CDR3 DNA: TGTGCCAGCAGCCTTTCGACAGGCGGCACTGAAGCTTTCTTT. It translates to CASSLSTGGTEAFF.

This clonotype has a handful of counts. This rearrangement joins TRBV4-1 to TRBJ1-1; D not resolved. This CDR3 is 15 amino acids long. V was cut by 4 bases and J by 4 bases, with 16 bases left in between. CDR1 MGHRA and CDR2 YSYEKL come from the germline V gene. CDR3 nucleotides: TGCGCCAGCAGCCTCCAAGCAAAGGGAACCACTGAAGCTTTCTTT. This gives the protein CASSLQAKGTTEAFF.

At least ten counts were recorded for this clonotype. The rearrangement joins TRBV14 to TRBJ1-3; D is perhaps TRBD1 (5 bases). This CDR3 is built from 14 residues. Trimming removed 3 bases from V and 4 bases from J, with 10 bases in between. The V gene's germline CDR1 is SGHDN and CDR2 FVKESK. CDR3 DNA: TGTGCCAGCAGCCAGCTAGGGGCCGGAAACACCATATATTTT. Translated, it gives CASSQLGAGNTIYF.